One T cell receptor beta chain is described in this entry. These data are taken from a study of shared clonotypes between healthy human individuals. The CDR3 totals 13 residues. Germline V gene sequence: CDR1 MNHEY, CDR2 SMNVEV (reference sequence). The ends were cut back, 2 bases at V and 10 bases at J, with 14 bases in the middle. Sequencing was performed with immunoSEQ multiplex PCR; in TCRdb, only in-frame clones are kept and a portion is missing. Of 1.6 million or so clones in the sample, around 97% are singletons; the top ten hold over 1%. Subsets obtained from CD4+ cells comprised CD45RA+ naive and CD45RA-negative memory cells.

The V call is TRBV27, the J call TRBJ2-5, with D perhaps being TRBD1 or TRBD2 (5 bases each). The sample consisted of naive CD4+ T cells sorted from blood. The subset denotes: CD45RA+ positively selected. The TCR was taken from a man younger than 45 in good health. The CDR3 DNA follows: TGTGCCAGCAGTTTACGACAGACCGGGGTCCAGTACTTC. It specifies CASSLRQTGVQYF.